This T cell receptor beta chain was sequenced in a study of T-cell reconstitution after alpha-beta-depleted transplantation in children. Using unique molecular identifiers, the investigators prepared the TCRbeta library. MiXCR, applied by TCRdb to the PCR reads, yields one record per CDR3 protein. Of some 590,000 distinct CDR3 sequences listed, roughly a tenth are singletons. The count of this clonotype is one. V lost 2 bases and J 3 bases, leaving 10 bases between the germline ends. Germline CDR1 KGHSH, CDR2 LQKENI. The CDR3 loop spans 14 amino acids. The chain uses TRBV18 and TRBJ1-1; the D is unclear. Sequencing used PBMCs from the stem cell graft donor, obtained from the stem cell graft. This receptor was identified in a human donor who donated a stem cell graft to a child with acute myeloid leukemia. CDR3 coding DNA: TGTGCCAGCTCACCAATAACCGGGGACACTGAAGCTTTCTTT. Translating it yields CASSPITGDTEAFF. The full variable domain, rest sourced from reference TRBV18 and TRBJ1-1, is NAGVMQNPRHLVRRRGQEARLRCSPMKGHSHVYWYRQLPEEGLKFMVYLQKENIIDESGMPKERFSAEFPKEGPSILRIQQVVRGDSAAYFCASSPITGDTEAFFGQGTRLTVV.